A single sample gave rise to the 21 T cell receptor beta chains below, sequenced in a study of spatial heterogeneity in lung cancer. General study points: Tumor mutation counts were tracked by expanded intratumoral alpha and beta TCR counts.

Their cognate antigens are unknown. TCRdb reanalysed the 5' RACE reads using MiXCR and keeps one entry per CDR3 protein. The sample shows 1,500 to 2,000 distinct CDR3 sequences, around 21% of them seen only once. Time point given: sample taken at primary tumor resection. Specimen: lung tumor tissue, collected at surgery. These TCRs come from a male donor with early-stage non-small cell lung cancer.

This clonotype is deemed medium-sized. The chain links TRBV10-3 to TRBJ2-7, with D perhaps given as TRBD1 or TRBD2 (6 bases each). Germline V lookup: CDR1 ENHRY, CDR2 SYGVKD. The CDR3 has 15 residues. V was trimmed by 2 bases and J by 5 bases, leaving 16 bases between them. The CDR3 loop is CAISEVGGQIHEQYV. In DNA, the CDR3 is TGTGCCATCAGTGAGGTGGGGGGCCAGATCCACGAGCAGTACGTC.

Within the sample, this clonotype is medium-sized (0.01 to 0.1%). This chain connects TRBV5-8 to TRBJ2-5; no firm D call. CDR1 and CDR2 from the germline V gene are SGHTS and YDEGEE. The germline V and J ends were trimmed by 4 bases and 5 bases, with 6 bases remaining between them. This CDR3 has 11 residues. The CDR3 loop is CASSALETQYF. The CDR3 DNA follows: TGTGCCAGCAGCGCCCTTGAGACCCAGTACTTC.

The chain recombines TRBV10-3 with TRBJ2-7; 8 bases line up with TRBD2. The V gene's germline CDR1 is ENHRY and CDR2 SYGVKD. J was trimmed by 5 bases and V by 7 bases; bases with no gene match: 10. The CDR3 spans 14 residues. CDR3 nucleotides: TGTGCCATCAATAACCGGGGGGGCTACCACGAGCAGTACTTC. It is translated as CAINNRGGYHEQYF.

The V gene is TRBV4-2, the J gene TRBJ1-1; no firm D call. CDR1 and CDR2 from the germline V gene are LGHNA and YNFKEQ. V lost 6 bases and J lost 1, with 9 bases in between. CDR3 size: 13 residues. In DNA, the CDR3 is TGTGCCAGCAGGGACTTAACGAACACTGAAGCTTTCTTT. It specifies CASRDLTNTEAFF.

In its sample, this clonotype was seen a few times. DNA of the CDR3: TGCGCCAGCAGCTTGGCCATGGCGGGATGGCTCACAGATACGCAGTATTTT. Protein product: CASSLAMAGWLTDTQYF. The rearrangement uses TRBV5-1 and TRBJ2-3; D is possibly TRBD2 (6 bases). V lost 0 bases and J 2 bases, leaving 16 bases between the germline ends. The CDR3 extends over 17 amino acids. Per the germline V gene, CDR1 is SGHRS and CDR2 is YFSETQ.

This clonotype is medium-sized within its sample. The rearrangement joins TRBV4-1 to TRBJ1-4, with D perhaps matching TRBD1 (6 bases). CDR1 and CDR2 from the germline V gene are MGHRA and YSYEKL. Deletions cut 1 base from V and 8 bases from J, with 14 bases between. CDR3 length: 15 residues. For the CDR3, the DNA is TGCGCCAGCAGCCAAGTACAGGGAGAAGGAGAAAAACTGTTTTTT. Its protein is CASSQVQGEGEKLFF.

This clonotype occurred once. The chain employs TRBV29-1 and TRBJ2-7; D is perhaps TRBD1 or TRBD2 (5 bases each). Trimming shortened V by 4 bases and J by 3 bases, and 10 bases separated the two germline ends. CDR1 SQVTM and CDR2 ANQGSEA come from the germline V gene. The CDR3 contains 12 residues. The DNA of the CDR3 is TGCAGCGTTGTCGGGACGCACTACGAGCAGTACTTC. Its translation: CSVVGTHYEQYF.

This clonotype is labeled medium-sized (0.01 to 0.1%). CDR3 amino acids: CASSSPGTGALFYGYTF. The CDR3 DNA follows: TGTGCCAGCAGCTCCCCGGGGACAGGGGCCTTGTTCTATGGCTACACCTTC. The chain joins TRBV7-2 to TRBJ1-2; 10 bases match TRBD1. Trimming removed 4 bases from V and 4 bases from J; junction bases left unmatched: 12. The CDR3 length is 17 residues. In germline, CDR1 is SGHTA, CDR2 FQGNSA.

This chain connects TRBV5-6 to TRBJ2-5, with D perhaps TRBD1 or TRBD2 (5 bases each). Per the germline V gene, CDR1 is SGHDT and CDR2 is YYEEEE. CDR3 length: 13 amino acids. Trimming took 4 bases from V and 3 from J, leaving 10 bases between them. CDR3: CASSLGTKETQYF. The CDR3 DNA is TGTGCCAGCAGCCTCGGGACGAAAGAGACCCAGTACTTC.

This clonotype is judged medium-sized (0.01 to 0.1%). The chain employs TRBV28 and TRBJ1-5; 12 bases are a match to TRBD1. J gave up 7 bases and V 5 bases, and 9 bases lay outside the gene matches. Germline CDR1 MDHEN, CDR2 SYDVKM. This CDR3 region has 16 residues. The DNA of the CDR3 is TGTGCCAGCAGTCCCGGGACAGGGGGCACAAGGCAGCCCCAGCATTTT. It translates to CASSPGTGGTRQPQHF. Complete variable domain (other parts from reference TRBV28 and TRBJ1-5): DVKVTQSSRYLVKRTGEKVFLECVQDMDHENMFWYRQDPGLGLRLIYFSYDVKMKEKGDIPEGYSVSREKKERFSLILESASTNQTSMYLCASSPGTGGTRQPQHFGDGTRLSIL.

This clonotype was recorded a few times. This may stem from a read error, because a much larger clone lies one nucleotide away. This sequence joins TRBV5-1 and TRBJ2-2; maybe TRBD2 (5 bases). The germline V gene encodes CDR1 SGHRS and CDR2 YFSETQ. Trimming removed 0 bases at V and 6 bases at J, with 12 bases between. This CDR3 is built from 15 residues. The CDR3 sequence: CASSLVVGESGELFF. In DNA, the CDR3 is TGCGCCAGCAGCTTGGTTGTGGGAGAGTCCGGGGAGCTGTTTTTT.

The chain employs TRBV6-5 and TRBJ2-1; D possibly corresponds to TRBD2 (6 bases). Germline CDR1 and CDR2: MNHEY and SVGAGI. CDR3 length equals 14 residues. V lost 6 bases to trimming and J lost 5 bases, with 14 bases between them. CDR3 protein: CASSRGVADNEQFF. CDR3 sequence (DNA): TGTGCCAGCAGCCGTGGGGTAGCGGACAATGAGCAGTTCTTC.

This clonotype is judged medium-sized. The chain recombines TRBV18 with TRBJ2-2; D gene unclear. This CDR3 has 15 residues. Trimming took off 6 bases at V and 7 bases at J, with 18 bases between the two ends. Germline loops: CDR1 KGHSH, CDR2 LQKENI. CDR3 residues: CASSRSDPEDGELFF. The CDR3 nucleotides are TGTGCCAGCTCTCGTTCGGACCCCGAAGACGGGGAGCTGTTTTTT.

This clonotype is classed as medium-sized. The rearrangement uses TRBV28 and TRBJ1-5, with D unresolved. The CDR3 sequence is 13 residues long. The V end lost 3 bases, the J end lost 3 bases, and 6 bases lay between the germline ends. Per the germline V gene, CDR1 is MDHEN and CDR2 is SYDVKM. The CDR3 region has the DNA TGTGCCAGCAGTTTGATGGACAATCAGCCCCAGCATTTT. Translated, it gives CASSLMDNQPQHF.

Judged by abundance, this clonotype is medium-sized (0.01 to 0.1%). The chain is built from TRBV4-1 and TRBJ2-7, with 8 positions matching TRBD1. Germline V lookup: CDR1 MGHRA, CDR2 YSYEKL. J was trimmed by 2 bases and V by 3 bases; bases with no gene match: 6. The CDR3 covers 15 residues. The CDR3 loop is CASSQSGTGAYEQYF. CDR3 DNA: TGCGCCAGCAGCCAGTCCGGGACAGGCGCCTACGAGCAGTACTTC.

The gene calls are TRBV6-1 and TRBJ1-5, with D unresolved. Between the trimmed V and J ends, which lost 8 bases and 0 bases, there was a span of 11 bases. The CDR3 totals 14 residues. The V gene's germline CDR1 is MNHNS and CDR2 SASEGT. CDR3 sequence reads: CASLTMNSNQPQHF. The CDR3 nucleotides read TGTGCCAGCTTGACAATGAATAGCAATCAGCCCCAGCATTTT.

This clonotype is large (0.1 to 1%) by share. The V call is TRBV7-6, the J call TRBJ2-5; D possibly uses TRBD1 or TRBD2 (5 bases each). V lost 4 bases, J lost 5 bases, and 14 bases lay in between. This CDR3 has 14 residues. The V gene's germline CDR1 is SGHVS and CDR2 FNYEAQ. The CDR3 bases are TGTGCCAGCAGCTCCCCGTACGGGGCGGAGACCCAGTACTTC. As protein: CASSSPYGAETQYF. The whole variable domain, filled in from reference TRBV7-6 and TRBJ2-5, reads GAGVSQSPRYKVTKRGQDVALRCDPISGHVSLYWYRQALGQGPEFLTYFNYEAQQDKSGLPNDRFSAERPEGSISTLTIQRTEQRDSAMYRCASSSPYGAETQYFGPGTRLLVL.

In its sample, this clonotype ranks as medium-sized. The V call is TRBV7-6, the J call TRBJ2-1; D is possibly TRBD2 (5 bases). This CDR3 region has 17 residues. Trimming took 1 base from V and 0 from J, leaving 13 bases between them. Germline V gene lookup returns CDR1 SGHVS and CDR2 FNYEAQ. CDR3 sequence (DNA): TGTGCCAGCAGCTTAGAGGCCCCTGGGAGCTCCTACAATGAGCAGTTCTTC. This encodes CASSLEAPGSSYNEQFF.

In this sample, this clonotype is medium-sized. The chain is built from TRBV2 and TRBJ2-7; D unclear. Trimming stripped 4 bases from V and 0 bases from J, with 10 bases between. The CDR3 is 14 amino acids. Germline-derived CDR1 and CDR2 are SNHLY and FYNNEI. CDR3 sequence: CASSAAHTSYEQYV. In nucleotides, the CDR3 is TGTGCCAGCAGTGCTGCGCACACCTCCTACGAGCAGTACGTC.

This clonotype occurred a few times. The rearrangement joins TRBV20-1 to TRBJ1-2; maybe TRBD1 (5 bases). The V gene lost 5 bases and the J gene lost 6 bases, with 19 bases spanning the gap. CDR1 and CDR2 from the germline V gene are DFQATT and SNEGSKA (reference sequence). This CDR3 is 14 amino acids long. CDR3: CSARDHAREDGYTF. CDR3 DNA sequence: TGCAGTGCTCGGGACCACGCCCGAGAGGATGGCTACACCTTC.

Relative to its sample, this clonotype is medium-sized (0.01 to 0.1%). This chain joins TRBV24-1 and TRBJ2-1; 10 positions agree with TRBD1. CDR3 length equals 15 residues. Germline V gives CDR1 KGHDR, CDR2 SFDVKD. With V trimmed by 5 bases and J by 4 bases, 4 bases remained unmatched. CDR3 sequence (DNA): TGTGCCACCAGTGGAAGGGACAGGGGTTACAATGAGCAGTTCTTC. Translating it yields CATSGRDRGYNEQFF.